The 8 T cell receptor beta chains below were found in one sample sequenced in a study of monozygotic twins with inflammatory bowel disease. TCRdb re-called the 5' RACE reads; every CDR3 protein appears as one record, without DNA. The listing records some 330,000 distinct CDR3 sequences. The sequenced sample consisted of blood. Source of these receptors: a human donor with ulcerative colitis or Crohn's disease, or a healthy co-twin of an affected twin (not recorded which).

The chain links TRBV7-9 to TRBJ2-7; the TCRdb call, TRBD1, lacks DNA for checking. CDR1 is SEHNR and CDR2 is FQNEAQ in the germline V gene (reference sequence). This CDR3 spans 14 amino acids. CDR3 sequence reads: CASRLQGAQDEQYF.

V usage is TRBV20-1 and J usage is TRBJ2-5; TCRdb calls TRBD2, which cannot be checked without DNA. In germline, CDR1 is DFQATT, CDR2 SNEGSKA (reference sequence). The CDR3 loop spans 15 amino acids. The CDR3: CSATVTSGSHQTQYF.

The gene calls are TRBV7-9 and TRBJ2-7; TCRdb's D call of TRBD1 is untestable without DNA. Germline CDR1 reads SEHNR; CDR2 reads FQNEAQ (reference sequence). The CDR3 spans 17 residues. CDR3 sequence reads: CASSFTGATSNPYEQYF.

The V call is TRBV7-2, the J call TRBJ2-1; the TCRdb D gene call, TRBD2, has no DNA to confirm it. The CDR3 totals 15 residues. Germline V lookup: CDR1 SGHTA, CDR2 FQGNSA. This chain's CDR3 is CASSSSGGGTIEQFF.

The chain couples TRBV29-1 to TRBJ1-2; lacking DNA, the TRBD1 call made by TCRdb goes unchecked. Germline loops: CDR1 SQVTM, CDR2 ANQGSEA. CDR3 length: 13 amino acids. The chain's CDR3 is CSVYPTGTLGYTF.

The V call is TRBV24-1, the J call TRBJ1-2; TCRdb gives TRBD1 as the D gene, but with no DNA this cannot be confirmed. The CDR3 is made up of 13 amino acids. Germline V lookup: CDR1 KGHDR, CDR2 SFDVKD. The CDR3 loop reads CATPGGGNYGYTF.

CDR3 sequence: CASSFRTGGTGELFF. The chain uses TRBV7-2 and TRBJ2-2; as DNA is missing, the TRBD1 call by TCRdb cannot be tested. This CDR3 comprises 15 residues. CDR1 is SGHTA, CDR2 FQGNSA, per germline.

This chain connects TRBV29-1 to TRBJ2-6; the TCRdb D gene call, TRBD1, has no DNA to confirm it. This CDR3 contains 13 residues. CDR1 SQVTM and CDR2 ANQGSEA come from the germline V gene. The CDR3 spells CSVRGSGANVLTF.